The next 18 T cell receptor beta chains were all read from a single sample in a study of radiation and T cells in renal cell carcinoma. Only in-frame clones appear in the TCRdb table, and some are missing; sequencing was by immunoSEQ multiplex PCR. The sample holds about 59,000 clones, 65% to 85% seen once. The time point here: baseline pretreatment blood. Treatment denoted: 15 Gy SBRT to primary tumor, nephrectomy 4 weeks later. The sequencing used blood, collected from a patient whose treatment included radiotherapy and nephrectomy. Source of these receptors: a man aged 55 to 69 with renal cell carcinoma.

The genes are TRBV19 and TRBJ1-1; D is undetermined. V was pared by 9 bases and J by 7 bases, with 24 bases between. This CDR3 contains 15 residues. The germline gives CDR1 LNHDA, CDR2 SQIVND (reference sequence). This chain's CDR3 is CASAPPPGRVVEAFF. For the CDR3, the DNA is TGTGCCAGCGCACCACCCCCGGGGAGGGTCGTTGAAGCTTTCTTT.

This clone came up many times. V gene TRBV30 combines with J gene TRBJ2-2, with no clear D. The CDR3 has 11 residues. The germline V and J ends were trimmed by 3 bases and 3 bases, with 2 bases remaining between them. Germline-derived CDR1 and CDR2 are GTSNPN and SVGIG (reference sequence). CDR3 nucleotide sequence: TGTGCCTGGAGATACACCGGGGAGCTGTTTTTT. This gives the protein CAWRYTGELFF.

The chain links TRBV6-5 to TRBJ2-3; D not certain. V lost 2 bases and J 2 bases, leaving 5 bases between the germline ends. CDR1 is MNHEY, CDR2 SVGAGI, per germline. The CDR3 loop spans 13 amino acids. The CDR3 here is CASSYAYTDTQYF. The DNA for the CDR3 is TGTGCCAGCAGTTACGCATACACAGATACGCAGTATTTT.

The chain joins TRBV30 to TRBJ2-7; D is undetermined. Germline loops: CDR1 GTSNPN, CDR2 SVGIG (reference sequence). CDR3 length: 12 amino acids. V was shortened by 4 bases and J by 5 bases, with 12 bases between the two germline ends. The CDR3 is CAWNNGVNEQYV. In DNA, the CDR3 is TGTGCCTGGAATAATGGGGTCAACGAGCAGTACGTC.

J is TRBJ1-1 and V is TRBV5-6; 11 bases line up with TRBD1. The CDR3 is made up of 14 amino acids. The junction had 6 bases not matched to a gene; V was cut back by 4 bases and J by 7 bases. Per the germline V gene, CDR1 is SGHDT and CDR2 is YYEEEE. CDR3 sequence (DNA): TGTGCCAGCAGCCATCGGACAGGGGGCGATGAAGCTTTCTTT. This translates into CASSHRTGGDEAFF.

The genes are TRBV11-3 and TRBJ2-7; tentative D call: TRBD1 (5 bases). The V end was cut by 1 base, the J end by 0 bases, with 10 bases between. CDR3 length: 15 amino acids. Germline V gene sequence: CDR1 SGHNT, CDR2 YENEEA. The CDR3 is CASSLGGSPSYEQYF. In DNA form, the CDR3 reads TGTGCCAGCAGCTTAGGGGGCAGTCCCTCCTACGAGCAGTACTTC.

Here the CDR3 reads CASSSRRGSQPQHF. In nucleotides, the CDR3 is TGTGCCAGCAGTTCCCGACGGGGGAGTCAGCCCCAGCATTTT. The chain recombines TRBV27 with TRBJ1-5; D is perhaps TRBD1 (5 bases). Germline V gene data show CDR1 as MNHEY and CDR2 as SMNVEV (reference sequence). V was shortened by 4 bases and J by 6 bases, with 13 bases between the two germline ends. The CDR3 runs 14 residues.

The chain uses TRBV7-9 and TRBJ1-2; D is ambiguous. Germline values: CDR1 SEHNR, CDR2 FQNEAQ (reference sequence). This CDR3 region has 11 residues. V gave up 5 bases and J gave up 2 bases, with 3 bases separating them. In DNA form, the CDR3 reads TGTGCCAGCAGCCGGAACTATGGCTACACCTTC. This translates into CASSRNYGYTF.

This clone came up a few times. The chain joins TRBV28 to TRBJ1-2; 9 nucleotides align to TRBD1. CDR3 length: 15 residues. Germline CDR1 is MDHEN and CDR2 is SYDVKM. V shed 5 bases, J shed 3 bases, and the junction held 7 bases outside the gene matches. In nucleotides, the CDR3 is TGTGCCAGCAGTCTCTATCGGACAGGGGACTATGGCTACACCTTC. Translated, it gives CASSLYRTGDYGYTF.

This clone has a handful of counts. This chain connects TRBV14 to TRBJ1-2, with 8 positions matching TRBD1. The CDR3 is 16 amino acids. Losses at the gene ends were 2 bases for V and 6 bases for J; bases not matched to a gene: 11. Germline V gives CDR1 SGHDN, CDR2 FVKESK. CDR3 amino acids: CASSQTPYRGENGYTF. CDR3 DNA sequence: TGTGCCAGCAGCCAAACCCCCTACAGGGGGGAGAATGGCTACACCTTC.

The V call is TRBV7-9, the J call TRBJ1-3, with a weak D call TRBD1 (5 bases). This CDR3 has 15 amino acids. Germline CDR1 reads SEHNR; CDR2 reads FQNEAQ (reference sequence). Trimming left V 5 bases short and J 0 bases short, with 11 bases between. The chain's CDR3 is CASSPGSRSGNTIYF. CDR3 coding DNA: TGTGCCAGCAGCCCAGGGTCCCGCTCTGGAAACACCATATATTTT.

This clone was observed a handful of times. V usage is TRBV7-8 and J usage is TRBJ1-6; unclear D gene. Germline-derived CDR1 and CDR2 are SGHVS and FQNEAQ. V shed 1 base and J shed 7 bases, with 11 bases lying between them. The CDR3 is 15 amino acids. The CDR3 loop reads CASSLVTVENSPLHF. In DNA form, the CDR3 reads TGTGCCAGCAGCTTAGTTACGGTTGAAAATTCACCCCTCCACTTT.

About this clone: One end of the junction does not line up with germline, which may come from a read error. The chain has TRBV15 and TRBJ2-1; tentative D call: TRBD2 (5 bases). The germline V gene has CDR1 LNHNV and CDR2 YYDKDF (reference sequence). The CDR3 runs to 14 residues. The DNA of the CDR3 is TGTGCCACCAGCAGAGATCATGAGCGGCCCCAGACACTCTTC. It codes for CATSRDHERPQTLF.

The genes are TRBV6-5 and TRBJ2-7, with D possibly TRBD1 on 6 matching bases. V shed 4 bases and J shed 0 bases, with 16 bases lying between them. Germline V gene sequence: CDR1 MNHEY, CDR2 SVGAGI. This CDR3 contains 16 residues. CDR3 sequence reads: CASSSTGTTSSYEQYF. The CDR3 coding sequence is TGTGCCAGCAGTTCGACCGGGACAACGAGCTCCTACGAGCAGTACTTC.

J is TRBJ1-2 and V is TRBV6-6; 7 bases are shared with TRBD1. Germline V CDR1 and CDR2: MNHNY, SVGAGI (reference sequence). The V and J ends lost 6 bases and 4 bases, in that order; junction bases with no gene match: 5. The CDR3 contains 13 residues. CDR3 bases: TGTGCCAGCAGACCGGGACAGTCCTATGGCTACACCTTC. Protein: CASRPGQSYGYTF.

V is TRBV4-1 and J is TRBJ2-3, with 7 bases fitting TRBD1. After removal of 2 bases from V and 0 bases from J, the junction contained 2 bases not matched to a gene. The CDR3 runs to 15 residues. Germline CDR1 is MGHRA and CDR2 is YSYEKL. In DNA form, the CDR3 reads TGCGCCAGCAGCCAACCGACAGGGAGCACAGATACGCAGTATTTT. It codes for CASSQPTGSTDTQYF.

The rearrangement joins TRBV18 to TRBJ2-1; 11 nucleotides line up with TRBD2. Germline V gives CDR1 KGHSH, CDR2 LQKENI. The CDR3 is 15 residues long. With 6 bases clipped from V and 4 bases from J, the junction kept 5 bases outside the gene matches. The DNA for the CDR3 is TGTGCCAGCTCCTCCGGGACTAGCGGTTACAATGAGCAGTTCTTC. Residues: CASSSGTSGYNEQFF.

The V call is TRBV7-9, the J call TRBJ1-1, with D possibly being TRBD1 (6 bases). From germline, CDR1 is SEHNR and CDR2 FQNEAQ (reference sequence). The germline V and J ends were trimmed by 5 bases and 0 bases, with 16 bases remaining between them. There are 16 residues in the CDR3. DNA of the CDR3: TGTGCCAGCAGCCAATTTCTTGGACAGTTGAACACTGAAGCTTTCTTT. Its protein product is CASSQFLGQLNTEAFF.